The 5 T cell receptor beta chains reported below all come from one sample, sequenced in a study of blood T cell repertoires in COVID-19. TCRdb's table, derived via immunoSEQ multiplex PCR, lists solely in-frame clones and lacks some. Altogether 100,000 to 150,000 clones are present, approximately 88% being singletons, with the ten largest covering 10%. The sequenced sample was peripheral blood. The receptors here all came from a man aged 50 to 59 with acute or convalescent COVID-19.

The CDR3 is CAWSVLGEAEAFF. The DNA for the CDR3 is TGTGCCTGGAGTGTCCTCGGGGAGGCTGAAGCTTTCTTT. The chain employs TRBV30 and TRBJ1-1; unclear D gene. The V end lost 0 bases, the J end lost 6 bases, and 11 bases lay between the germline ends. CDR3 length equals 13 residues. Germline loops: CDR1 GTSNPN, CDR2 SVGIG (reference sequence).

The chain couples TRBV28 to TRBJ1-3, with 8 bases lining up with TRBD1. This CDR3 spans 18 amino acids. V lost 2 bases and J lost 0; bases outside the gene matches: 9. The germline gives CDR1 MDHEN, CDR2 SYDVKM. In DNA form, the CDR3 reads TGTGCCAGCAGTTTACTCGACAGGGGTACAGGCTCTGGAAACACCATATATTTT. Protein sequence: CASSLLDRGTGSGNTIYF.

This CDR3 reads CATSRGAGNTIYF. The CDR3 region has the DNA TGTGCCACCAGCAGAGGAGCTGGAAACACCATATATTTT. V usage is TRBV15 and J usage is TRBJ1-3; D uncertain. Trimming took off 1 base at V and 2 bases at J, with 3 bases between the two ends. The CDR3 has 13 amino acids. Per germline, CDR1 LNHNV and CDR2 YYDKDF (reference sequence).

The chain employs TRBV19 and TRBJ2-2, with D possibly TRBD2 on 6 matching bases. V dropped 6 bases and J dropped 3 bases, with 20 bases sitting between them. The CDR3 extends over 17 amino acids. CDR1 is LNHDA, CDR2 SQIVND, per germline (reference sequence). The CDR3 DNA reads as TGTGCCAGTAGGAAAAATTCCCGGGAGTATTACACCGGGGAGCTGTTTTTT. Protein sequence: CASRKNSREYYTGELFF.

J is TRBJ2-1 and V is TRBV12-3 or TRBV12-4, with TRBD1 matching over 7 bases. CDR3 length: 13 amino acids. After removal of 5 bases from V and 4 bases from J, the junction contained 2 bases not matched to a gene. CDR3 region: CASSRGQYNEQFF. DNA for the CDR3: TGTGCCAGCAGTAGGGGACAGTACAATGAGCAGTTCTTC.